A single sample gave rise to the 14 T cell receptor beta chains below, sequenced in a study of tissue T cells after allogeneic stem cell transplantation. Indicated time point: mouse harvest day 7 after allogeneic transplant. The graft held 10^6 splenic CD5+ T cells and 10^7 T-cell-depleted bone marrow cells. Profiled with immunoSEQ multiplex PCR; TCRdb holds only in-frame clones, not every one. This table has thousands of clones, over 40% appearing once. The sequenced sample was gut tissue. These receptors all stem from a female BALB/c mouse given C57BL/6 T cells with graft-versus-host disease after an allogeneic hematopoietic cell transplant.

In regard to this clone: Any gene name here is a mouse gene name. Read coverage stops 1 residue before the CDR3 terminus; the germline J gene supplies the remainder. This chain uses TRBV26 with TRBJ1-4; D is undetermined. The CDR3 extends over 14 amino acids. Looked up from germline, CDR1 is KGHPV and CDR2 is FQNQEV (reference sequence). The ends were cut back, 4 bases at V and 0 bases at J, with 6 bases in the middle. The CDR3 DNA, read in part, is TGTGCCAGCAGTCCACAGTTTTCCAACGAAAGATTATTT. This encodes CASSPQFSNERLF. The entire CDR3 protein reads CASSPQFSNERLFF.

In this sample, this clone turned up once. Any gene name here is a mouse gene name. The read stops 1 residue short of the end of the CDR3; the missing end is completed from the germline J gene. At the DNA level, this CDR3 is encoded by other sequences in the same sample as well. This rearrangement joins TRBV26 to TRBJ2-4; D is unclear. V lost 2 bases and J lost 0, with 3 bases in between. Per germline, CDR1 KGHPV and CDR2 FQNQEV (reference sequence). The CDR3 totals 13 residues. The sequenced part of the CDR3 DNA is TGTGCCAGCAGTCTGGACAGTCAAAACACCTTGTAC. Translating gives CASSLDSQNTLY. The CDR3, in full, reads CASSLDSQNTLYF.

By share, this clone ranks as medium-sized. Gene names and germline refer to mouse. The read comes to an end 1 residue before the CDR3 does, leaving the germline J gene to fill in the end. This chain uses TRBV26 with TRBJ1-3, with TRBD1 identical over 8 bases. Germline V lookup: CDR1 KGHPV, CDR2 FQNQEV (reference sequence). The V gene end was trimmed by 2 bases and the J gene end by 0 bases; junction bases not matched to a gene: 3. The CDR3 spans 16 residues. Incomplete CDR3 DNA: TGTGCCAGCAGTCTGACAGGGGGGTCTTCTGGAAATACGCTCTAT. This encodes CASSLTGGSSGNTLY. The CDR3 in full is CASSLTGGSSGNTLYF.

Of note for this clone: Gene names denote mouse genes. Read coverage stops 1 residue before the CDR3 terminus; the germline J gene supplies the remainder. The chain links TRBV23 to TRBJ1-5. Germline V gene lookup returns CDR1 KGHTA and CDR2 FQNQQP. CDR3 length: 15 residues. The CDR3 sequence is CSSSRGTYNNQAPLF. CDR3 DNA, as far as it was read: TGCTCCAGCAGCCGGGGAACTTATAACAACCAGGCTCCGCTT.

This clone was counted a few times. Mouse gene names apply. From the germline J gene comes the end of the CDR3, since the read stops 1 residue before it. V usage is TRBV12-1 and J usage is TRBJ1-4; no clear D gene. Germline CDR1 SGHSN, CDR2 HYEKVE. There are 14 residues in the CDR3. Trimming took 2 bases from V and 0 from J, leaving 6 bases between them. The CDR3 protein is CASSPKLSNERLFF. The sequenced part of the CDR3 DNA is TGTGCCAGCTCTCCCAAGCTTTCCAACGAAAGATTATTT. Variable domain in full (rest from reference TRBV12-1 and TRBJ1-4): DSGVVQSPRHIIKEKGGRSVLTCIPISGHSNVVWYQQTLGKELKFLIQHYEKVERDKGFLPSRFSVQQFDDYHSEMNMSALELEDSAMYFCASSPKLSNERLFFGHGTKLSVL.

As for this clone: Gene names and germline refer to mouse. The part of the CDR3 DNA that was read is TGTGCCAGCAGCTTCCAGGGGGGCACCTTGTAC. This codes for CASSFQGGTLY. The full CDR3 protein reads CASSFQGGTLYF. The chain employs TRBV3 and TRBJ2-4; tentative D call: TRBD1 (7 bases). The sequence runs out 1 residue before the end of the CDR3; the remainder is reconstructed from the germline J gene. CDR1 and CDR2 from the germline V gene are SNHLY and FYNGKV (reference sequence). V was pared by 3 bases and J by 8 bases, with 9 bases between. The CDR3 runs 12 residues.

This clone was observed a few times. The gene names here belong to mouse. CDR3 DNA (partial): TGTGCCAGCAGTCGGGGACTGGGGGATAACTATGCTGAGCAGTTC. Translating it yields CASSRGLGDNYAEQF. The entire CDR3 is CASSRGLGDNYAEQFF. This chain connects TRBV26 to TRBJ2-1, with 11 positions matching TRBD2. From the germline J gene comes the end of the CDR3, since the read stops 1 residue before it. The V and J ends lost 4 bases and 0 bases, in that order; junction bases with no gene match: 2. Germline values: CDR1 KGHPV, CDR2 FQNQEV (reference sequence). This CDR3 spans 16 amino acids.

Comment on this clone: The gene names here belong to mouse. The observed sequence ends 1 residue before the CDR3 terminus, with the missing tail filled in from the germline J gene. The V gene is TRBV23, the J gene TRBJ1-1; the table gives TRBD1 as D, unverified against the DNA. CDR1 KGHTA and CDR2 FQNQQP come from the germline V gene. The CDR3 is 15 amino acids. The sequenced CDR3 bases are TGCTCCAGCAGTCAATCGGGGACAGCAAACACAGAAGTCTTC. Translation: CSSSQSGTANTEVF. The whole CDR3 reads CSSSQSGTANTEVFF.

This clone has a handful of counts. Gene labels here are mouse ones. The read stops 1 residue short of the end of the CDR3; the missing end is completed from the germline J gene. V usage is TRBV20 and J usage is TRBJ2-3; TRBD2 matches at 7 bases. The trim removed 3 bases at V and 0 bases at J, leaving 3 bases unmatched. Germline V gives CDR1 GFQATS, CDR2 STVNSAI. The CDR3 extends over 14 amino acids. The covered CDR3 bases are TGTGGTGCTAGCTCTGGGGGTAGTGCAGAAACGCTGTAT. This gives the protein CGASSGGSAETLY. The entire CDR3 protein is CGASSGGSAETLYF.

In this sample, this clone turned up a few times. Germline and genes: mouse. The read finishes 1 residue shy of the CDR3 end, and the germline J gene is used to complete it. The chain recombines TRBV26 with TRBJ1-1, with 10 bases matching TRBD1. The CDR3 is made up of 14 amino acids. V trimming: 3 bases; J trimming: 6 bases; junction bases outside the gene matches: 4. Germline V gene lookup returns CDR1 KGHPV and CDR2 FQNQEV (reference sequence). CDR3 sequence: CASSLRDRGPEVFF. The sequenced CDR3 bases are TGTGCCAGCAGTCTCAGGGACAGGGGCCCAGAAGTCTTC.

Concerning this clone: The genes and germline here are from mouse. This CDR3 is CASSLGGGSSYEQYF. The CDR3 DNA, read in part, is TGTGCCAGCTCTTTGGGTGGGGGAAGCTCCTATGAACAGTAC. The rearrangement joins TRBV3 to TRBJ2-7, with a tentative D call TRBD2 (6 bases). The observed sequence ends 1 residue before the CDR3 terminus, with the missing tail filled in from the germline J gene. This CDR3 has 15 amino acids. From germline, CDR1 is SNHLY and CDR2 FYNGKV (reference sequence). Between the trimmed V and J ends, which lost 8 bases and 0 bases, there was a span of 17 bases.

With regard to this clone: All gene names here are mouse names. The missing CDR3 end, 1 residue past where the read stops, is filled in from the germline J gene. The V call is TRBV26, the J call TRBJ2-3; 10 nucleotides align to TRBD2. Germline trimming cut 1 base from V and 0 bases from J; bases unmatched to any gene: 4. The germline CDR1 and CDR2 sequences are KGHPV and FQNQEV (reference sequence). This CDR3 comprises 17 residues. CDR3 region: CASSLWTGGSSAETLYF. CDR3 DNA (partial): TGTGCCAGCAGTCTGTGGACTGGGGGTTCTAGTGCAGAAACGCTGTAT.

In regard to this clone: Genes and germline are mouse. The read terminates 1 residue ahead of where the CDR3 ends, so the germline J gene completes it. V usage is TRBV4 and J usage is TRBJ2-4; 9 bases are a match to TRBD2. V lost 3 bases to trimming and J lost 0 bases; unmatched junction nucleotides: 4. This CDR3 region has 16 residues. Germline CDR1 reads LGHDT; CDR2 reads YNNKQL (reference sequence). The part of the CDR3 DNA that was read is TGTGCCAGCAGCTACTGGGGGGGTATAAGTCAAAACACCTTGTAC. This sequence encodes CASSYWGGISQNTLY. The entire CDR3 protein reads CASSYWGGISQNTLYF.

This clone was counted only a few times. The germline and genes are mouse ones. The CDR3: CASSLGGAETLYF. The covered CDR3 bases are TGTGCCAGCTCACTGGGGGGCGCAGAAACGCTGTAT. The chain joins TRBV12-1 to TRBJ2-3; 9 bases are shared with TRBD2. The missing CDR3 end, 1 residue past where the read stops, is filled in from the germline J gene. Germline V CDR1 and CDR2: SGHSN, HYEKVE. V shed 4 bases, J shed 3 bases, and the junction held 1 base outside the gene matches. The CDR3 is 13 amino acids.